The rows below give T cell receptor beta chains drawn from one sample of a study of identical twins. One entry per CDR3 protein results from TCRdb running MiXCR on the 5' RACE reads. The sample lists 250,000 to 300,000 distinct CDR3 sequences; nearly 9.5% were seen once. This sample also belongs to another study, concerning yellow fever vaccine responses in identical twins.

Sequencing was carried out using CD8+ T cells sorted from blood. These receptors all come from a woman between 18 and 29 years old in good health. CDR3s include the opening cysteine and the closing phenylalanine or tryptophan. The D gene is left open where the match is weak. The listing skips clone size in some rows; elsewhere it reads once, few, many or a size class.

cdr3_aa,cdr3_nt,d_call,j_call,v_call,cdr3_length,clone_size
CASRRGGNEQFF,TGTGCCAGTCGGCGGGGGGGCAATGAGCAGTTCTTC,TRBD2,TRBJ2-1,TRBV19,12,NA
CATRGSYNEQFF,TGTGCCACTAGGGGCTCCTACAATGAGCAGTTCTTC,NA,TRBJ2-1,TRBV5-4,12,few
CASSDPAGGQETQYF,TGTGCCAGCAGTGACCCAGCGGGGGGACAAGAGACCCAGTACTTC,TRBD2,TRBJ2-5,TRBV2,15,NA
CASSGEPTGTDTQYF,TGTGCCAGCAGCGGGGAGCCCACGGGCACAGATACGCAGTATTTT,NA,TRBJ2-3,TRBV7-9,15,many
CASSLVGTSGYIQYF,TGTGCCAGCAGCTTAGTTGGGACTAGCGGGTACATTCAGTACTTC,TRBD2,TRBJ2-4,TRBV7-8,15,NA
CASSQWGGGAGSYEQYF,TGCGCCAGCAGCCAATGGGGGGGCGGGGCCGGGTCCTACGAGCAGTACTTC,NA,TRBJ2-7,TRBV4-3,17,few
CASSSGLADYEQYF,TGTGCCAGCAGTTCGGGACTAGCGGACTACGAGCAGTACTTC,TRBD2,TRBJ2-7,TRBV27,14,many
CSVVALQGTSSYNEQFF,TGCAGCGTTGTTGCCCTTCAGGGCACCAGCTCCTACAATGAGCAGTTCTTC,NA,TRBJ2-1,TRBV29-1,17,many
CASSLAGGGASWTQYF,TGTGCCAGCAGCTTAGCAGGAGGGGGGGCCAGTTGGACCCAGTACTTC,NA,TRBJ2-5,TRBV7-6,16,NA
CASSPGGIWNTEAFF,TGCGCCAGCAGCCCTGGCGGGATTTGGAACACTGAAGCTTTCTTT,NA,TRBJ1-1,TRBV5-1,15,many
CASSQEWKLAGDEQFF,TGCGCCAGCAGCCAAGAATGGAAACTAGCGGGAGATGAGCAGTTCTTC,TRBD2,TRBJ2-1,TRBV4-3,16,many
CATSEGNTQYF,TGTGCCACCAGTGAAGGGAATACGCAGTATTTT,NA,TRBJ2-3,TRBV24-1,11,few
CSARERGDHEQYF,TGCAGTGCTAGGGAGCGGGGGGACCACGAGCAGTACTTC,TRBD2,TRBJ2-7,TRBV20-1,13,NA
CASSSGTPYEQYF,TGTGCCAGCAGTTCCGGGACACCCTACGAGCAGTACTTC,NA,TRBJ2-7,TRBV12-3/TRBV12-4,13,few
CASSPPGTGGHGYTF,TGTGCCAGCAGTCCTCCCGGGACAGGGGGCCATGGCTACACCTTC,TRBD1,TRBJ1-2,TRBV28,15,few
CASSRVGDTQYF,TGTGCCAGTTCGCGAGTGGGAGATACGCAGTATTTT,NA,TRBJ2-3,TRBV25-1,12,many
CASRSRGPNYGYTF,TGTGCCAGCAGGTCCCGGGGACCTAACTATGGCTACACCTTC,NA,TRBJ1-2,TRBV2,14,many
CASSQETYTEAFF,TGCGCCAGCAGCCAAGAGACGTACACTGAAGCTTTCTTT,NA,TRBJ1-1,TRBV4-3,13,many
CASSDNEQFF,TGTGCCAGCAGTGACAATGAGCAGTTCTTC,NA,TRBJ2-1,TRBV7-9,10,many
CASSPKSGTGDSKNIQYF,TGTGCCAGCAGTCCGAAGTCCGGGACAGGGGATAGCAAAAACATTCAGTACTTC,TRBD1,TRBJ2-4,TRBV28,18,NA
CASSLRLGHYEQYF,TGTGCCAGCAGCTTGAGGTTGGGACACTACGAGCAGTACTTC,NA,TRBJ2-7,TRBV11-2,14,many
CASSPGLADKRTQYF,TGTGCCAGCAGTCCGGGACTAGCTGACAAGAGGACCCAGTACTTC,TRBD2,TRBJ2-5,TRBV2,15,NA
CSAGGVVGHNEQFF,TGCAGCGCGGGGGGGGTGGTGGGCCACAATGAGCAGTTCTTC,TRBD2,TRBJ2-1,TRBV29-1,14,few
CASSLLGRELFF,TGTGCCAGCAGTTTATTAGGAAGGGAGCTGTTTTTT,NA,TRBJ2-2,TRBV27,12,few
CATRGGASTEAFF,TGTGCCACCAGGGGAGGGGCTTCCACTGAAGCTTTCTTT,NA,TRBJ1-1,TRBV24-1,13,many
CASSEASGGPYNEQFF,TGTGCCAGCAGTGAAGCTAGCGGGGGCCCCTACAATGAGCAGTTCTTC,TRBD2,TRBJ2-1,TRBV2,16,NA
CSALFGSSYEQYF,TGCAGCGCCCTTTTTGGGAGCTCCTACGAGCAGTACTTC,NA,TRBJ2-7,TRBV29-1,13,many
CSVVGTKQGPFDTQYF,TGCAGCGTTGTGGGGACGAAGCAGGGGCCCTTTGATACGCAGTATTTT,NA,TRBJ2-3,TRBV29-1,16,many